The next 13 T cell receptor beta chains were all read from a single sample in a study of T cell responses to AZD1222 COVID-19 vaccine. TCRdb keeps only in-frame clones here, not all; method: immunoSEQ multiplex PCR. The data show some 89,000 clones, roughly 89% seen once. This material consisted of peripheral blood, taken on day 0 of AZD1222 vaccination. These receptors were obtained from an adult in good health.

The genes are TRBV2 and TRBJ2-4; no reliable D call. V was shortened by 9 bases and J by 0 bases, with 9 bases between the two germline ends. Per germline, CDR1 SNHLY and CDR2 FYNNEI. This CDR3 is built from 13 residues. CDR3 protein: CASLGVAKNIQYF. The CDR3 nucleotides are TGTGCCAGTCTAGGCGTAGCCAAAAACATTCAGTACTTC.

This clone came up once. The CDR3 coding sequence is TGTGCCAGCAGCCAAGCCCCGACAGGGAATCAGCCCCAGCATTTT. Protein product: CASSQAPTGNQPQHF. This rearrangement joins TRBV3-1 (or the pseudogene TRBV3-2) to TRBJ1-5; TRBD1 matches at 7 bases. This CDR3 spans 15 amino acids. Germline trimming cut 1 base from V and 4 bases from J; bases unmatched to any gene: 4. Germline-derived CDR1 and CDR2 are LGHDT and YNNKEL (reference sequence).

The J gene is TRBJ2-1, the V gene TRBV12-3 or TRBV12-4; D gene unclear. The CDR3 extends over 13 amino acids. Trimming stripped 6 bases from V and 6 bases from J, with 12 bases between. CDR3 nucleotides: TGTGCCAGCAGCCCTTCTCTCGCCAATGAGCAGTTCTTC. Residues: CASSPSLANEQFF.

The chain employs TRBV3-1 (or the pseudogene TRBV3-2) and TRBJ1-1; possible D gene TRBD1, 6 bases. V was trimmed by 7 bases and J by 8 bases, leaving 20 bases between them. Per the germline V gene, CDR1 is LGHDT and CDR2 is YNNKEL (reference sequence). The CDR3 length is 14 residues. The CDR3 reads CASTPTGLYREAFF. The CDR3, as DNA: TGTGCCAGCACTCCCACAGGGCTCTATAGGGAAGCTTTCTTT.

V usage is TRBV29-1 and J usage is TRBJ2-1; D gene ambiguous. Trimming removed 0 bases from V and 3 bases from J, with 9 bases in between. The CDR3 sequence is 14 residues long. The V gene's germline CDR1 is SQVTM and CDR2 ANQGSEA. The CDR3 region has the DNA TGCAGCGTTGAAGATCAGTCCAGCTACAATGAGCAGTTCTTC. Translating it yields CSVEDQSSYNEQFF.

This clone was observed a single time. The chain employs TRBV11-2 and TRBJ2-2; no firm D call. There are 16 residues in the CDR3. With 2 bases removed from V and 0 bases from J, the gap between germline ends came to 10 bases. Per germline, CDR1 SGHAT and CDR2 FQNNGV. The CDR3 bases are TGTGCCAGCAGCTTAATTCGGGCAGCGAACACCGGGGAGCTGTTTTTT. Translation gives CASSLIRAANTGELFF.

In DNA, the CDR3 is TGTGCCAGCAGCTCTACTCCGGGCAGGGGGGCCTCTAAAGGCTACACCTTC. Translated: CASSSTPGRGASKGYTF. This rearrangement joins TRBV11-2 to TRBJ1-2; 7 nucleotides align to TRBD1. Per the germline V gene, CDR1 is SGHAT and CDR2 is FQNNGV. This CDR3 has 17 amino acids. V lost 4 bases and J lost 8; bases outside the gene matches: 19.

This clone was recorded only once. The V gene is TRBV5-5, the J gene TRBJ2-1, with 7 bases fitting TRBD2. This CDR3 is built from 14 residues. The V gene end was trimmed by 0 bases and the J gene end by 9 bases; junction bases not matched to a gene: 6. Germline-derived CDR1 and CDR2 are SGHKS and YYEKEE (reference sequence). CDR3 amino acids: CASSLGGLSGEQFF. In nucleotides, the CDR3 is TGTGCCAGCAGCTTGGGGGGACTATCTGGTGAGCAGTTCTTC.

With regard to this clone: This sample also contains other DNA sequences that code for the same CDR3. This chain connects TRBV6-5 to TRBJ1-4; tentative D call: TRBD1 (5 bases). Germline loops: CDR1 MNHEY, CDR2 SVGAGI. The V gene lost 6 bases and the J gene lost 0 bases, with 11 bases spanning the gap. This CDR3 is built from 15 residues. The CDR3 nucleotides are TGTGCCAGCAGACCTACAGGAGCAACTAATGAAAAACTGTTTTTT. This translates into CASRPTGATNEKLFF.

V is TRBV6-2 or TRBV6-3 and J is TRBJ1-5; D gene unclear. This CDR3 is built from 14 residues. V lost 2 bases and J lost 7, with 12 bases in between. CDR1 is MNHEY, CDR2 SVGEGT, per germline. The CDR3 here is CASSYTTKEQPQHF. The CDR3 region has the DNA TGTGCCAGCAGTTACACGACCAAAGAACAGCCCCAGCATTTT.

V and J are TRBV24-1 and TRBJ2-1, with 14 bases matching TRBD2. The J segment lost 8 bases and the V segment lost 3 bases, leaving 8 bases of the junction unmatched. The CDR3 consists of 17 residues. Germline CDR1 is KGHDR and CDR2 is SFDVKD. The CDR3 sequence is CATSDGGLAGGSDEQFF. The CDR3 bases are TGTGCCACCAGTGATGGAGGACTAGCGGGAGGTAGTGATGAGCAGTTCTTC.

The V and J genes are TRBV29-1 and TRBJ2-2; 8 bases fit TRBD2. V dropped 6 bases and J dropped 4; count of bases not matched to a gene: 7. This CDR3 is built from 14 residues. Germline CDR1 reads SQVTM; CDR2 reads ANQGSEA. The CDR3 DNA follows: TGCAGCGTAGGGACTAGAGAAACCACCGGGGAGCTGTTTTTT. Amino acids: CSVGTRETTGELFF.

The CDR3 DNA reads as TGTGCCAGCAGTTCGACTAGCGGGAGGGCCCTCGAGCAGTACTTC. As protein: CASSSTSGRALEQYF. This chain links TRBV2 with TRBJ2-7; 14 positions agree with TRBD2. CDR1 and CDR2 (germline): SNHLY, FYNNEI. The CDR3 loop spans 15 amino acids. V was pared by 5 bases and J by 6 bases, with 6 bases of the junction left unmatched.